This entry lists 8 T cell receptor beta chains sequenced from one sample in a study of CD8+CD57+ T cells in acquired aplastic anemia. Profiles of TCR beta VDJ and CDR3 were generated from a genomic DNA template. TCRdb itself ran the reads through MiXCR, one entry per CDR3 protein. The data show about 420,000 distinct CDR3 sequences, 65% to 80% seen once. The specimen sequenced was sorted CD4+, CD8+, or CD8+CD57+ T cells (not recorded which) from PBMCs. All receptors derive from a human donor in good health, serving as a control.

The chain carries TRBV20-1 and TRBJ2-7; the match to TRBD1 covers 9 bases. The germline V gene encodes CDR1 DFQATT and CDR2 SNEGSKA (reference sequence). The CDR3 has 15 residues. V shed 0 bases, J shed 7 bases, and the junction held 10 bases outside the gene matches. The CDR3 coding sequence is TGCAGTGCTAGAGATTATGGGACAGGGATAACTGAGCAGTACTTC. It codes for CSARDYGTGITEQYF.

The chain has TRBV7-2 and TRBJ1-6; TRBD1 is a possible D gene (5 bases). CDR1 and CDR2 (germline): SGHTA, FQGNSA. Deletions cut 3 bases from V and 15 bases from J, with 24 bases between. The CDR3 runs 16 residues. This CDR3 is CASSFRVRETQYFLHF. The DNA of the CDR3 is TGTGCCAGCAGCTTCAGGGTTAGGGAGACCCAGTACTTCCTCCACTTT.

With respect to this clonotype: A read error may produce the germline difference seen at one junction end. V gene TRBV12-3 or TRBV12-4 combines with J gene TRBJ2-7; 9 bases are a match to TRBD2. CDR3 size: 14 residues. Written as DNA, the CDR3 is TGTGCCGGCAGTCTGCCCGCGGGGGGGCCCGAGCAGTACTTC. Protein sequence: CAGSLPAGGPEQYF.

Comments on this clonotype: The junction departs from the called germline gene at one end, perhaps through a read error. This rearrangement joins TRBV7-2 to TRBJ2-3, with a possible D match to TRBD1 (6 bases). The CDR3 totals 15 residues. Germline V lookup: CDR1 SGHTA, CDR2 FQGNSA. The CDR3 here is CASVMPGDKEATQYF. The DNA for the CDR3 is TGCGCCAGCGTCATGCCAGGGGACAAGGAAGCTACGCAGTATTTT.

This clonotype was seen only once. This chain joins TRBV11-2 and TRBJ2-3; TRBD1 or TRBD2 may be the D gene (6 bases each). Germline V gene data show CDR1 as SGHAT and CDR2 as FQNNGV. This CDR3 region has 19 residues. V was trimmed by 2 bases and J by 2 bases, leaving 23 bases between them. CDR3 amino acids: CASSLTLGRGPSPTDTQYF. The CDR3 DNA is TGTGCCAGCAGCTTAACGTTGGGACGGGGGCCCTCCCCCACAGATACGCAGTATTTT.

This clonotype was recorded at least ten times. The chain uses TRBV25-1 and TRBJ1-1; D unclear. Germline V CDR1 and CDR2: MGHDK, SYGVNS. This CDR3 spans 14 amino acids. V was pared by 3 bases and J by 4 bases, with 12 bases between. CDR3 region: CASSDRTAGTEAFF. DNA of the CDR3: TGTGCCAGCAGTGATCGGACGGCGGGCACTGAAGCTTTCTTT.

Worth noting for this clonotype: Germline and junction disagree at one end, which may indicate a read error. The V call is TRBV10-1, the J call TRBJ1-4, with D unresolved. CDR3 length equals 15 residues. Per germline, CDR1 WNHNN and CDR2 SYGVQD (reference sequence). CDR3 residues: CAISETGTTNETLYF. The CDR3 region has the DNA TGTGCCATCAGTGAAACGGGCACAACTAATGAAACACTGTATTTT.

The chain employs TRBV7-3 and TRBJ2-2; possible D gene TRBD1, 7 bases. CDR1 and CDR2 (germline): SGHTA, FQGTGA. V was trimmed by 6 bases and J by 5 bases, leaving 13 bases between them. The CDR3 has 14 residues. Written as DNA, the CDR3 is TGTGCCAGCAGGGAGGGGGCGTGGACCGGGGAGCTGTTTTTT. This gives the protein CASREGAWTGELFF.